The 16 T cell receptor beta chains below all came from one sample that was sequenced in a study of follicular helper T cells after annual influenza vaccination. Time point noted: 2014-2015 season, pre-vaccination. The protocol was immunoSEQ multiplex PCR, while the TCRdb copy is restricted to in-frame clones and leaves out a portion. Of roughly 14,000 clones in the sample, approximately 85% were seen once. The sample in question was CXCR5- memory CD4+ T cells sorted from blood, obtained on the day of influenza vaccination. The receptors stem from an adult who received the influenza vaccine.

This clone was seen only once. This chain joins TRBV5-8 and TRBJ1-1, with a weak D call TRBD1 (5 bases). Germline V gene sequence: CDR1 SGHTS, CDR2 YDEGEE. The CDR3 totals 14 residues. Trimming removed 6 bases at V and 3 bases at J, with 15 bases between. CDR3 sequence reads: CASTLRGGHTEAFF. CDR3 DNA sequence: TGTGCCAGCACCCTTCGGGGGGGACACACTGAAGCTTTCTTT.

This clone was counted between two and nine times. The genes are TRBV30 and TRBJ2-7, with 7 bases lining up with TRBD2. CDR1 and CDR2 (germline): GTSNPN, SVGIG (reference sequence). Losses at the gene ends were 0 bases for V and 5 bases for J; bases not matched to a gene: 19. This CDR3 is 18 amino acids long. This chain's CDR3 is CAWSVNEVPSLAANEQYF. CDR3 coding DNA: TGTGCCTGGAGTGTAAACGAGGTTCCGAGCCTAGCGGCTAACGAGCAGTACTTC.

The chain carries TRBV19 and TRBJ1-2; 7 bases fit TRBD1. V dropped 3 bases and J dropped 5; count of bases not matched to a gene: 9. This CDR3 has 15 amino acids. CDR1 and CDR2 (germline): LNHDA, SQIVND (reference sequence). Here the CDR3 reads CASSITTGRRYGYTF. As DNA, the CDR3 is TGTGCCAGTAGTATCACGACAGGGAGGCGGTATGGCTACACCTTC. Variable domain in full (rest from reference TRBV19 and TRBJ1-2): DGGITQSPKYLFRKEGQNVTLSCEQNLNHDAMYWYRQDPGQGLRLIYYSQIVNDFQKGDIAEGYSVSREKKESFPLTVTSAQKNPTAFYLCASSITTGRRYGYTFGSGTRLTVV.

This clone was recorded only once. J is TRBJ2-3 and V is TRBV5-8; D call uncertain. CDR1 is SGHTS and CDR2 is YDEGEE in the germline V gene. This CDR3 contains 16 residues. The V end lost 1 base, the J end lost 0 bases, and 12 bases lay between the germline ends. The CDR3 spells CASSLTRSLSTDTQYF. The DNA of the CDR3 is TGTGCCAGCAGCTTGACCCGAAGTCTTAGCACAGATACGCAGTATTTT.

This sequence joins TRBV2 and TRBJ1-5, with 7 nucleotides matching TRBD1. The CDR3 has 14 residues. The V segment lost 6 bases and the J segment 1 base; nucleotides outside the gene matches: 3. The germline gives CDR1 SNHLY, CDR2 FYNNEI. CDR3 sequence reads: CASSGTASNQPQHF. The CDR3 DNA reads TGTGCCAGCAGCGGGACAGCGAGCAATCAGCCCCAGCATTTT.

This chain's CDR3 is CASSLNAWGSNTGELFF. CDR3 bases: TGTGCCAGCAGCTTAAACGCCTGGGGGTCGAACACCGGGGAGCTGTTTTTT. The chain couples TRBV11-3 to TRBJ2-2, with D perhaps assigned TRBD1 or TRBD2 (5 bases each). Between the trimmed V and J ends, which lost 2 bases and 0 bases, there was a span of 13 bases. The CDR3 totals 17 residues. CDR1 is SGHNT and CDR2 is YENEEA in the germline V gene.

This clone was counted once. V is TRBV4-1 and J is TRBJ2-1, with 11 bases lining up with TRBD2. Trimming cost V 2 bases and J 5 bases; bases outside gene matches: 8. Looked up from germline, CDR1 is MGHRA and CDR2 is YSYEKL. This CDR3 has 17 amino acids. CDR3 sequence reads: CASSQIALAGGDNEQFF. The CDR3 bases are TGCGCCAGCAGCCAAATCGCCTTAGCGGGGGGGGACAATGAGCAGTTCTTC.

This rearrangement joins TRBV6-5 to TRBJ2-2; D uncertain. The CDR3 contains 13 residues. V shed 0 bases and J shed 6 bases, with 5 bases lying between them. Looked up from germline, CDR1 is MNHEY and CDR2 is SVGAGI. In nucleotides, the CDR3 is TGTGCCAGCAGTTACTCGAGCTCCGGGGAGCTGTTTTTT. This gives the protein CASSYSSSGELFF.

Turning to this clone: A junction boundary mismatches the germline segment, possibly from a read error. This chain links TRBV7-9 with TRBJ2-7, with 10 bases lining up with TRBD2. This CDR3 is built from 14 residues. Germline lookup yields CDR1 SEHNR and CDR2 FQNEAQ (reference sequence). The CDR3 reads CASSLAGANYEQYF. CDR3 DNA: TGTGCCAGCAGCCTAGCGGGGGCGAACTACGAGCAGTACTTC.

The rearrangement links TRBV28 to TRBJ1-3, with a tentative D call TRBD1 (5 bases). Looked up from germline, CDR1 is MDHEN and CDR2 is SYDVKM. Trimming stripped 3 bases from V and 8 bases from J, with 14 bases between. The CDR3 is 14 amino acids. The CDR3 nucleotides read TGTGCCAGCAGTTTTGGTGGGGCCCAAGACACCATATATTTT. Protein sequence: CASSFGGAQDTIYF.

The chain employs TRBV15 and TRBJ2-2; D is perhaps TRBD2 (6 bases). The germline V gene has CDR1 LNHNV and CDR2 YYDKDF (reference sequence). With 9 bases removed from V and 4 bases from J, the gap between germline ends came to 18 bases. The CDR3 has 15 amino acids. CDR3 coding DNA: TGTGCCACAGGGACTGAAGGGAGCGGCACCGGGGAGCTGTTTTTT. Protein product: CATGTEGSGTGELFF.

The chain carries TRBV28 and TRBJ1-3, with 8 bases identical to TRBD1. CDR1 and CDR2 (germline): MDHEN, SYDVKM. Germline trimming cut 3 bases from V and 3 bases from J; bases unmatched to any gene: 7. The length of the CDR3 is 16 residues. The CDR3: CASSFQTGGGGNTIYF. As DNA, the CDR3 is TGTGCCAGCAGTTTCCAAACAGGGGGGGGTGGAAACACCATATATTTT.

The V call is TRBV27, the J call TRBJ1-3; tentative D call: TRBD1 (5 bases). CDR1 and CDR2 from the germline V gene are MNHEY and SMNVEV (reference sequence). This CDR3 comprises 14 residues. V was pared by 0 bases and J by 8 bases, with 11 bases between. The CDR3 DNA reads TGTGCCAGCAGTTTATCGAGAGGGGTGGACACCATATATTTT. Its translation: CASSLSRGVDTIYF.

V usage is TRBV2 and J usage is TRBJ1-1; 7 nucleotides match TRBD1. Germline V lookup: CDR1 SNHLY, CDR2 FYNNEI. With V trimmed by 6 bases and J by 1 base, 5 bases remained unmatched. This CDR3 is 14 amino acids long. The CDR3 here is CASRKQGTNTEAFF. The DNA of the CDR3 is TGTGCCAGCAGAAAACAGGGGACGAACACTGAAGCTTTCTTT.

The chain has TRBV28 and TRBJ1-2, with 7 bases identical to TRBD1. This CDR3 has 17 residues. In germline, CDR1 is MDHEN, CDR2 SYDVKM. The ends lost 6 bases at V and 4 bases at J; junction bases unmatched: 17. The CDR3 here is CASRDRQGAPFTYGYTF. The CDR3 region has the DNA TGTGCCAGCAGGGATCGACAGGGAGCCCCGTTTACCTATGGCTACACCTTC.

The V and J genes are TRBV12-5 and TRBJ2-1; D possibly uses TRBD1 or TRBD2 (6 bases each). CDR1 is LGHNT and CDR2 is FRNRAP in the germline V gene. Trimming pared 3 bases from V and 9 bases from J, leaving 12 bases between. The CDR3 runs 13 residues. The CDR3 sequence is CASGFRGQGEQFF. The CDR3 DNA follows: TGTGCTAGTGGTTTTCGGGGGCAGGGTGAGCAGTTCTTC.